These T cell receptor beta chains were read from a single sample in a study of cytomegalovirus exposure and HLA in healthy donors. Assay used: immunoSEQ multiplex PCR; TCRdb lists only in-frame clones, some missing. The profile shows some 120,000 clones, about 79% of them singletons. Sequences were obtained from PBMCs. Receptors originate from a man between 45 and 60 years old in good health and CMV-seronegative. Both conserved end residues are trimmed from each CDR3. The order of the fields is V gene, CDR3 length, J gene, CDR3 protein.

TRBV2	12	TRBJ1-1	ASKIQSRTTEAF
TRBV2	11	TRBJ1-1	ASTPRGDLEAF
TRBV6-5	10	TRBJ2-2	ASSTAGGELF
TRBV7-9	12	TRBJ1-2	ASSGGGTGVGYT
TRBV6-5	12	TRBJ1-6	ASSPGQLDSPLH
TRBV7-6	13	TRBJ2-6	ASSLGNSGANVLT
TRBV18	11	TRBJ2-5	ASSPGQKETQY
TRBV6-4	10	TRBJ2-1	ASSDSAGQQF
TRBV27	12	TRBJ1-1	ASSTGIGNTEAF
TRBV5-4	13	TRBJ2-6	ASSRDSSGANVLT
TRBV6-5	13	TRBJ1-5	ASSRDRQDYQPQH
TRBV6-1	11	TRBJ2-1	ASRWTGNNEQF
TRBV5-4	13	TRBJ2-2	ASSTYRVDTGELF
TRBV11-2	11	TRBJ1-6	ASSSDRGSPLH
TRBV6-5	13	TRBJ1-2	ASSDTGQGLSGYT
TRBV5-5	13	TRBJ2-1	ASSLDSTHYNEQF
TRBV6-5	14	TRBJ1-1	ASSYQQGTLNTEAF
TRBV4-2	12	TRBJ2-2	ASSQSSNTGELF
TRBV21-1	13	TRBJ2-2	ASSKGGQFTGELF
TRBV18	12	TRBJ1-1	ASSPGQGNTEAF
TRBV19	11	TRBJ1-1	ASSDDRVFEAF
TRBV6-5	13	TRBJ1-6	ASSYSPPGRSPLH
TRBV5-1	13	TRBJ2-3	ASSLEVQGADTQY
TRBV7-9	8	TRBJ2-3	ASNSDTQY
TRBV6-5	11	TRBJ1-4	ASSPGQGEKLF
TRBV11-3	12	TRBJ1-2	ASSLSGGNYGYT
TRBV5-6	14	TRBJ2-2	ASSLAGVRVTGELF
TRBV5-4	12	TRBJ2-2	ASSWPGVTGELF
TRBV6-5	10	TRBJ2-5	ASARGPETQY
TRBV7-9	16	TRBJ1-2	ASSLGTLPTTGRKGYT
TRBV7-9	15	TRBJ2-1	ASSLGSLAGGNNEQF
TRBV28	11	TRBJ2-5	ASSFGQQETQY
TRBV9	15	TRBJ2-3	ASSVAPTGGLTDTQY
TRBV7-2	12	TRBJ2-1	ASRGGPSYNEQF
TRBV5-6	13	TRBJ1-4	ASNYQGGGNEKLF
TRBV9	12	TRBJ2-3	ASSPGTGMDTQY
TRBV2	14	TRBJ2-1	ASRLRTGGYNNEQF
TRBV19	13	TRBJ1-5	ASSLEGQGSQPQH
TRBV5-5	12	TRBJ1-1	ASSFQQGNTEAF
TRBV9	13	TRBJ2-1	ASTLAGSSYNEQF
TRBV5-4	14	TRBJ1-4	ASSPDQRTGGEKLF
TRBV9	11	TRBJ2-7	ASSTGGVYEQY
TRBV5-8	15	TRBJ1-4	ASSRGTGVVTNEKLF
TRBV11-3	11	TRBJ1-1	ASSLNPDTSAF
TRBV7-9	11	TRBJ2-5	ASSLLGQETQY
TRBV4-3	12	TRBJ2-3	ASSLKRGTDTQY
TRBV5-4	15	TRBJ1-6	ASSLGGGAPMGSPLH
TRBV28	13	TRBJ2-1	ASNLLAGGPNEQF
TRBV7-6	11	TRBJ2-2	ASSYPGVGELF
TRBV9	16	TRBJ1-3	ASGPGQGSTFPGNTIY
TRBV6-6	12	TRBJ2-3	ASSIDRNTDTQY
TRBV15	11	TRBJ2-5	ATNRDREETQY
TRBV6-5	14	TRBJ1-3	ASSYSNSHSGNTIY
TRBV29-1	10	TRBJ1-1	SVAQGIGEAF